This T cell receptor beta chain was recovered during a study of cytomegalovirus exposure and HLA in healthy donors. This clone was observed a handful of times. Its antigen is still unknown. Use of 60 Vbeta and 13 Jbeta primers characterized the PCR. In the authors' workflow: Approximately 80 million unique TCR beta chains, roughly 11 million of them shared, were counted by a later analysis. Method: immunoSEQ multiplex PCR; TCRdb's copy keeps in-frame clones and lacks some. V and J calls and clone size are given by that table; D and trimming were obtained from the DNA. The sample holds about 93,000 clones, roughly four fifths seen once. Study observations and caveats: In terms of immune exposure information, only CMV serostatus was available. Using a false discovery rate of 0.05, a later analysis showed that 16,951 TCR beta sequences were associated with HLA alleles.

Germline-derived CDR1 and CDR2 are LNHDA and SQIVND (reference sequence). The CDR3 consists of 14 residues. Trimming removed 3 bases from V and 6 bases from J; junction bases left unmatched: 5. The chain is built from TRBV19 and TRBJ2-7; 10 nucleotides align to TRBD1. The sequenced sample was PBMCs. This clonotype was obtained from a man aged 50 or older in good health and CMV-seronegative. CDR3 sequence (DNA): TGTGCCAGTAGTATGTCCGGGACAGGGGCCGAGCAGTACTTC. It is translated as CASSMSGTGAEQYF.